The 16 T cell receptor beta chains below were found in one sample sequenced in a study of T cell repertoires in cytomegalovirus infection. Each CDR3 protein gets one entry after TCRdb re-called the reads with MiXCR. Altogether about 450,000 distinct CDR3 sequences are present, approximately 33% being singletons, with the ten largest covering around 13%. Material for sequencing was PBMCs. Source of these receptors: a human donor in good health (CMV status not recorded). Some clones in this sample may be carry-over from other donors' samples.

Only one count was recorded for this clonotype. The chain couples TRBV5-1 to TRBJ2-7, with D perhaps TRBD1 (5 bases). CDR3 length: 15 residues. Trimming cost V 0 bases and J 2 bases, with 12 bases left between them. CDR1 SGHRS and CDR2 YFSETQ come from the germline V gene. CDR3 region: CASSLGKTAPYEQYF. Here the CDR3 DNA reads TGCGCCAGCAGCTTGGGGAAGACAGCTCCCTACGAGCAGTACTTC.

This clonotype was picked up a small number of times. This chain uses TRBV14 with TRBJ2-1; 10 bases fit TRBD2. V trimming: 6 bases; J trimming: 7 bases; junction bases outside the gene matches: 12. Germline-derived CDR1 and CDR2 are SGHDN and FVKESK. The CDR3 sequence is 16 residues long. The CDR3, as DNA: TGTGCCAGCAGAGCGATGGGGCTAGCGGGGGTGAATGAGCAGTTCTTC. Amino acid sequence: CASRAMGLAGVNEQFF.

This clonotype was observed a handful of times. The chain uses TRBV6-1 and TRBJ2-3; D is unclear. V dropped 5 bases and J dropped 2 bases, with 11 bases sitting between them. CDR3 length: 14 residues. CDR1 and CDR2 (germline): MNHNS, SASEGT. The DNA of the CDR3 is TGTGCCAGCAGTTTATTCGCTTTCACAGATACGCAGTATTTT. Translated, it gives CASSLFAFTDTQYF.

The chain recombines TRBV6-6 with TRBJ2-5; no firm D call. The CDR3 has 16 amino acids. From germline, CDR1 is MNHNY and CDR2 SVGAGI (reference sequence). V was shortened by 7 bases and J by 1 base, with 19 bases between the two germline ends. DNA of the CDR3: TGTGCCAGCAACAATGACGGACGGGCGGCCCAAGAGACCCAGTACTTC. Its protein product is CASNNDGRAAQETQYF.

This clonotype was seen only a few times. At one boundary the junction diverges from the germline segment, which might be a read error. This CDR3 reads CASSAGEREQSF. In nucleotides, the CDR3 is TGTGCCAGCAGCGCCGGGGAGCGGGAGCAATCTTTT. This chain uses TRBV7-9 with TRBJ2-3, with 8 nucleotides matching TRBD2. The CDR3 loop spans 12 amino acids. Germline V lookup: CDR1 SEHNR, CDR2 FQNEAQ (reference sequence).

Only a few counts were recorded for this clonotype. The CDR3 loop is CASSLVGADHYNEQFF. The DNA of the CDR3 is TGTGCCAGCAGCTTGGTTGGGGCAGATCACTACAATGAGCAGTTCTTC. This chain connects TRBV5-4 to TRBJ2-1; the D gene is possibly TRBD1 (5 bases). The CDR3 loop spans 16 amino acids. Germline V CDR1 and CDR2: SGHNT, YYREEE (reference sequence). V lost 0 bases and J 3 bases, leaving 13 bases between the germline ends.

The chain uses TRBV30 and TRBJ2-7, with 7 bases that match TRBD2. CDR1 and CDR2 (germline): GTSNPN, SVGIG (reference sequence). This CDR3 contains 12 residues. J gave up 4 bases and V 2 bases, and 2 bases lay outside the gene matches. CDR3 nucleotide sequence: TGTGCCTGGAGTTGGGAGGGGTACGAGCAGTACTTC. Residues: CAWSWEGYEQYF.

On this clonotype itself: A much larger clone lies a single base off, so this may be a read error. J is TRBJ2-3 and V is TRBV7-2; 9 positions agree with TRBD2. Germline V gene data show CDR1 as SGHTA and CDR2 as FQGNSA. The CDR3 totals 16 residues. V dropped 5 bases and J dropped 8; count of bases not matched to a gene: 14. CDR3: CASSLRLAAGPSTQYF. The CDR3 bases are TGTGCCAGCAGCCTTCGACTAGCGGCGGGCCCAAGTACGCAGTATTTT. Full variable domain (outside the CDR3, taken from reference TRBV7-2 and TRBJ2-3): GAGVSQSPSNKVTEKGKDVELRCDPISGHTALYWYRQSLGQGLEFLIYFQGNSAPDKSGLPSDRFSAERTGGSVSTLTIQRTQQEDSAVYLCASSLRLAAGPSTQYFGPGTRLTVL.

The CDR3 bases are TGTGCCAGCAGCCAAGATCGCGGTGGGGGCTATGGCTACACCTTC. It specifies CASSQDRGGGYGYTF. V and J are TRBV14 and TRBJ1-2, with D perhaps TRBD1 (5 bases). CDR3 length: 15 residues. Per the germline V gene, CDR1 is SGHDN and CDR2 is FVKESK. V lost 0 bases and J 4 bases, leaving 12 bases between the germline ends.

The chain uses TRBV6-2 or TRBV6-3 and TRBJ1-1, with unresolved D. The CDR3 contains 13 residues. Per the germline V gene, CDR1 is MNHEY and CDR2 is SVGEGT. The germline V and J ends were trimmed by 2 bases and 4 bases, with 8 bases remaining between them. CDR3 protein: CASSYLNRTEAFF. The CDR3 DNA reads as TGTGCCAGCAGTTACCTGAACCGCACTGAAGCTTTCTTT.

The CDR3, as DNA: TGTGCCAGCAGTGACAGGACCGAGCTAAGCGAGCAGTTCTTC. Protein sequence: CASSDRTELSEQFF. The chain is built from TRBV2 and TRBJ2-1; D is undetermined. V was trimmed by 3 bases and J by 10 bases, leaving 16 bases between them. The CDR3 extends over 14 amino acids. CDR1 SNHLY and CDR2 FYNNEI come from the germline V gene.

Many counts were recorded for this clonotype. CDR3 sequence reads: CASSTNEGYEQYF. The CDR3 DNA reads as TGTGCCAGCAGTACAAATGAAGGATACGAGCAGTACTTC. The genes are TRBV6-1 and TRBJ2-7; no reliable D call. Germline CDR1 reads MNHNS; CDR2 reads SASEGT. Trimming removed 5 bases from V and 4 bases from J, with 12 bases in between. CDR3 size: 13 residues.

V and J are TRBV7-6 and TRBJ2-5; 7 nucleotides agree with TRBD1. This CDR3 comprises 16 residues. V lost 2 bases, J lost 1 base, and 7 bases stayed unmatched. The V gene's germline CDR1 is SGHVS and CDR2 FNYEAQ. The DNA of the CDR3 is TGTGCCAGCAGCTTATTTAGAGGGACAGCCCAAGAGACCCAGTACTTC. Encoded protein: CASSLFRGTAQETQYF.

V gene TRBV7-6 combines with J gene TRBJ1-1; 8 positions match TRBD1. Losses at the gene ends were 6 bases for V and 1 base for J; bases not matched to a gene: 25. The germline CDR1 and CDR2 sequences are SGHVS and FNYEAQ. The CDR3 extends over 21 amino acids. CDR3 sequence (DNA): TGTGCCAGCAGGGAGCCCAGGGGACAGGCACTTCAAGACAACAAGAACACTGAAGCTTTCTTT. As protein: CASREPRGQALQDNKNTEAFF.

Details on this clonotype: This could be a read error, since a much larger clone is one nucleotide away. No conserved phenylalanine or tryptophan is present at the end of the CDR3, so a read error is the likely explanation. The V and J genes are TRBV7-9 and TRBJ1-4; no clear D. V was shortened by 7 bases and J by 2 bases, with 17 bases between the two germline ends. The CDR3 consists of 16 residues. Germline values: CDR1 SEHNR, CDR2 FQNEAQ (reference sequence). This CDR3 reads CASTLGGPRTNEKLFC. The CDR3 bases are TGTGCCAGCACCTTGGGAGGTCCTCGCACTAATGAAAAACTGTTTTGT.

The chain joins TRBV4-3 to TRBJ2-6; D gene unclear. With 0 bases removed from V and 2 bases from J, the gap between germline ends came to 11 bases. The CDR3 totals 17 residues. Per germline, CDR1 LGHNA and CDR2 YSLEER. CDR3 nucleotide sequence: TGCGCCAGCAGCCAAGAAGTGCTGGGGACTGGGGCCAACGTCCTGACTTTC. This gives the protein CASSQEVLGTGANVLTF.